The 20 T cell receptor beta chains below were found in one sample sequenced in a study of cytomegalovirus exposure and HLA in healthy donors. Sequencing used immunoSEQ multiplex PCR; TCRdb keeps in-frame clones, though not all of them. The table shows some 170,000 clones, with roughly 89% occurring only once. The specimen was PBMCs. These receptors all come from a woman younger than 45 in good health and CMV-seronegative.

The V call is TRBV6-1, the J call TRBJ2-3; 11 bases agree with TRBD2. The CDR3 runs to 15 residues. Germline trimming cut 6 bases from V and 4 bases from J; bases unmatched to any gene: 6. CDR1 and CDR2 from the germline V gene are MNHNS and SASEGT. DNA of the CDR3: TGTGCCAGCAGCACAACTAGCGGGGGATCAGATACGCAGTATTTT. This translates into CASSTTSGGSDTQYF.

This chain joins TRBV23-1 and TRBJ2-6, with 9 nucleotides matching TRBD1. TRBV23-1 is an open reading frame, and its role is uncertain. Losses at the gene ends were 4 bases for V and 0 bases for J; bases not matched to a gene: 16. The CDR3 sequence is 21 residues long. CDR3 nucleotides: TGCGCCAGCAGTCGCCCCGTAGTGGCGGGACAGGGTCCCTCTGGGGCCAACGTCCTGACTTTC. Translated, it gives CASSRPVVAGQGPSGANVLTF.

CDR3 residues: CASSYGGGRGYTF. CDR3 nucleotides: TGTGCCAGCAGTTACGGCGGGGGAAGAGGCTACACCTTC. The chain uses TRBV27 and TRBJ1-2; D is perhaps TRBD1 (5 bases). The germline CDR1 and CDR2 sequences are MNHEY and SMNVEV (reference sequence). The V end was cut by 4 bases, the J end by 8 bases, with 14 bases between. The CDR3 spans 13 residues.

The chain is built from TRBV11-2 and TRBJ2-6; no clear D. V lost 5 bases and J 0 bases, leaving 2 bases between the germline ends. Germline V lookup: CDR1 SGHAT, CDR2 FQNNGV. This CDR3 is 13 amino acids long. CDR3 protein: CASSHSGANVLTF. Written as DNA, the CDR3 is TGTGCCAGCAGCCACTCTGGGGCCAACGTCCTGACTTTC.

The V gene is TRBV5-1, the J gene TRBJ2-3; TRBD2 aligns across 8 bases. CDR1 SGHRS and CDR2 YFSETQ come from the germline V gene. CDR3 length: 15 residues. V dropped 4 bases and J dropped 6; count of bases not matched to a gene: 10. The CDR3 sequence is CASSLTGLATDTQYF. CDR3 coding DNA: TGCGCCAGCAGCCTCACTGGACTAGCAACTGATACGCAGTATTTT.

The rearrangement links TRBV6-5 to TRBJ2-5; 7 positions agree with TRBD1. The CDR3 spans 14 residues. V trimming: 6 bases; J trimming: 5 bases; junction bases outside the gene matches: 9. The germline CDR1 and CDR2 sequences are MNHEY and SVGAGI. For the CDR3, the DNA is TGTGCCAGCAGCTTACAGGGGCGGTCGGAGACCCAGTACTTC. Protein: CASSLQGRSETQYF.

The gene calls are TRBV10-3 and TRBJ1-1; TRBD1 aligns across 8 bases. From germline, CDR1 is ENHRY and CDR2 SYGVKD. With V trimmed by 6 bases and J by 4 bases, 10 bases remained unmatched. This CDR3 contains 15 residues. CDR3 bases: TGTGCCATCAGCGGACAGGGAAGCCTCATCACTGAAGCTTTCTTT. It specifies CAISGQGSLITEAFF.

This clone was recorded only once. CDR3 region: CASSDPPPGEREQYF. The CDR3 DNA reads TGTGCCAGCAGTGACCCCCCGCCAGGGGAAAGAGAGCAGTACTTC. The chain joins TRBV6-1 to TRBJ2-7, with D possibly being TRBD1 (6 bases). Per the germline V gene, CDR1 is MNHNS and CDR2 is SASEGT. V dropped 3 bases and J dropped 7 bases, with 19 bases sitting between them. This CDR3 has 15 amino acids.

This clone was counted once. The CDR3 nucleotides read TGTGCCAGCTCACCACATGATGGGACAGGGTCCTCCTACGAGCAGTACTTC. Residues: CASSPHDGTGSSYEQYF. J is TRBJ2-7 and V is TRBV18; TRBD1 agrees at 9 bases. The CDR3 has 17 residues. Germline V CDR1 and CDR2: KGHSH, LQKENI. Trimming removed 1 base from V and 0 bases from J; junction bases left unmatched: 7.

This clone appeared a single time. The genes are TRBV4-3 and TRBJ2-5; D perhaps matches TRBD2 (5 bases). Germline V CDR1 and CDR2: LGHNA, YSLEER. This CDR3 has 14 residues. The V end lost 0 bases, the J end lost 2 bases, and 7 bases lay between the germline ends. The chain's CDR3 is CASSQDRRQETQYF. CDR3 DNA: TGCGCCAGCAGCCAAGACAGGAGGCAAGAGACCCAGTACTTC.

V usage is TRBV4-1 and J usage is TRBJ2-2; D ambiguous. The ends were cut back, 0 bases at V and 2 bases at J, with 7 bases in the middle. Germline lookup yields CDR1 MGHRA and CDR2 YSYEKL. The CDR3 is 15 residues long. CDR3 sequence reads: CASSQDWQNTGELFF. CDR3 DNA: TGCGCCAGCAGCCAAGATTGGCAAAACACCGGGGAGCTGTTTTTT.

This rearrangement joins TRBV19 to TRBJ1-1, with D possibly matching TRBD1 (6 bases). The germline gives CDR1 LNHDA, CDR2 SQIVND (reference sequence). This CDR3 has 13 residues. V was clipped by 9 bases and J by 0 bases, with 11 bases between them. CDR3 sequence: CASSTGMNTEAFF. The CDR3 DNA is TGTGCCAGCTCGACAGGAATGAACACTGAAGCTTTCTTT.

The chain couples TRBV2 to TRBJ1-4, with 7 bases identical to TRBD1. The trim removed 8 bases at V and 10 bases at J, leaving 19 bases unmatched. The V gene's germline CDR1 is SNHLY and CDR2 FYNNEI. The CDR3 is 16 residues long. The DNA of the CDR3 is TGTGCCAGCGGTAGGGGGCTTTACTTACTTCGGGGAAAACTGTTTTTT. Translating gives CASGRGLYLLRGKLFF.

V and J are TRBV18 and TRBJ1-4; possible D gene TRBD1, 6 bases. The germline V and J ends were trimmed by 2 bases and 0 bases, with 7 bases remaining between them. CDR1 is KGHSH and CDR2 is LQKENI in the germline V gene. This CDR3 has 15 amino acids. This chain's CDR3 is CASSPGGATNEKLFF. The CDR3 bases are TGTGCCAGCTCACCAGGGGGCGCAACTAATGAAAAACTGTTTTTT.

The V gene is TRBV12-5, the J gene TRBJ2-5; 11 bases map to TRBD2. The germline gives CDR1 LGHNT, CDR2 FRNRAP. The CDR3 has 15 residues. The V gene end was trimmed by 4 bases and the J gene end by 5 bases; junction bases not matched to a gene: 6. The CDR3 DNA reads TGTGCTAGTGGTTCGGCTCTAGCGGGGGGTGAGACCCAGTACTTC. Protein: CASGSALAGGETQYF.

This clone has only one observation. The J gene is TRBJ2-4, the V gene TRBV6-6; 7 bases match TRBD1. Germline V lookup: CDR1 MNHNY, CDR2 SVGAGI (reference sequence). The CDR3 totals 14 residues. V lost 6 bases to trimming and J lost 4 bases; unmatched junction nucleotides: 6. CDR3 sequence reads: CASRIGQEKNIQYF. Here the CDR3 DNA reads TGTGCCAGCAGGATCGGACAGGAAAAAAACATTCAGTACTTC.

The V call is TRBV29-1, the J call TRBJ1-5; TRBD1 agrees at 8 bases. The CDR3 is 13 amino acids. The J segment lost 5 bases and the V segment lost 6 bases, leaving 6 bases of the junction unmatched. Germline CDR1 SQVTM, CDR2 ANQGSEA. The CDR3 reads CSVRTGFDQPQHF. The CDR3 DNA is TGCAGCGTGCGGACAGGGTTCGATCAGCCCCAGCATTTT.

J is TRBJ2-7 and V is TRBV5-4, with D tentatively TRBD1 (5 bases). Trimming removed 5 bases from V and 5 bases from J, with 14 bases in between. The CDR3 length is 13 residues. Germline CDR1 and CDR2: SGHNT and YYREEE (reference sequence). The CDR3 DNA sequence: TGTGCCAGCAGGGGCCAGGGTACCCACGAGCAGTACTTC. Amino acids: CASRGQGTHEQYF. The full variable domain, rest sourced from reference TRBV5-4 and TRBJ2-7, is ETGVTQSPTHLIKTRGQQVTLRCSSQSGHNTVSWYQQALGQGPQFIFQYYREEENGRGNFPPRFSGLQFPNYSSELNVNALELDDSALYLCASRGQGTHEQYFGPGTRLTVT.

The gene calls are TRBV6-5 and TRBJ2-2; 7 bases align to TRBD2. Germline V gene sequence: CDR1 MNHEY, CDR2 SVGAGI. Germline trimming cut 7 bases from V and 7 bases from J; bases unmatched to any gene: 9. The CDR3 has 14 residues. The CDR3 DNA sequence: TGTGCCAGCACCCTTAGCGGGTGGGGCGGGGAGCTGTTTTTT. It translates to CASTLSGWGGELFF.

The chain links TRBV7-2 to TRBJ1-2; 10 nucleotides agree with TRBD1. Unmatched junction bases numbered 14, after V lost 2 bases and J lost 2 bases. Germline-derived CDR1 and CDR2 are SGHTA and FQGNSA. This CDR3 contains 19 residues. CDR3 in amino acids: CASSLTGTGARGWNYGYTF. The CDR3 DNA is TGTGCCAGCAGCTTAACCGGGACAGGGGCGAGGGGGTGGAACTATGGCTACACCTTC.